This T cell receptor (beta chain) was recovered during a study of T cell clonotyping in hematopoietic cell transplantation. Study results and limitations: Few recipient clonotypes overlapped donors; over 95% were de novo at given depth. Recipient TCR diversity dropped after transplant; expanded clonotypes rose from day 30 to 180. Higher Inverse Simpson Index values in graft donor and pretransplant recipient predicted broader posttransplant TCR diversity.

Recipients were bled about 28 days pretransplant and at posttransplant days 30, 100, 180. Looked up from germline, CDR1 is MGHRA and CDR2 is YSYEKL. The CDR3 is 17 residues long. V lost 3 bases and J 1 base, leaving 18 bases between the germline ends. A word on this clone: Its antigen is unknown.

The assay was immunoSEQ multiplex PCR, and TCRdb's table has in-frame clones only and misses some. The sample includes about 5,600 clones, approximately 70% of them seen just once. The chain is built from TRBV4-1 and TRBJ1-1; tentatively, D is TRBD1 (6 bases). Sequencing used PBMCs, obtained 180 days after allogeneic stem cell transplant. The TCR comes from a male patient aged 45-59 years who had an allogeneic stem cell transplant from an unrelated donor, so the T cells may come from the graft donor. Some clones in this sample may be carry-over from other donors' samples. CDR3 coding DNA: TGCGCCAGCAGCCACGGGGGGGGCTGGGATGGGAACACTGAAGCTTTCTTT. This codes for CASSHGGGWDGNTEAFF.